This is a list of T cell receptor beta chains from one sample in a study of identical twins. MiXCR was run by TCRdb on the 5' RACE reads, yielding one entry per CDR3 protein. The sample carries about 530,000 distinct CDR3 sequences, about a fifth recorded once. These same data were also listed under a study on yellow fever vaccine responses in identical twins.

What was sequenced was CD4+ T cells sorted from blood. The receptors originated from a woman aged 18-29 years in good health. The CDR3 runs from the conserved cysteine through the conserved F or W. The D gene is left open where the match is weak. The size of a clone is reported for some rows only, either as once, few or many, or as a class for expanded clones.

clone size | D gene | J gene | V gene | CDR3 protein | CDR3 DNA
- | - | TRBJ2-7 | TRBV12-3/TRBV12-4 | CASSLAPLGSYEQYF | TGTGCCAGCAGTTTAGCGCCCCTGGGTTCCTACGAGCAGTACTTC
- | TRBD1 | TRBJ1-2 | TRBV9 | CASTGGSGALDYGYTF | TGTGCCAGCACAGGGGGATCGGGGGCATTGGACTATGGCTACACCTTC
few | TRBD2 | TRBJ2-3 | TRBV27 | CASSLSVAGRPVMADTQYF | TGTGCCAGCAGTTTGTCGGTAGCGGGGAGGCCCGTAATGGCAGATACGCAGTATTTT
- | - | TRBJ2-2 | TRBV4-1 | CASSQATGTGELFF | TGCGCCAGCAGCCAAGCCACGGGCACCGGGGAGCTGTTTTTT
- | - | TRBJ1-3 | TRBV7-8 | CASSLAFNGNTIYF | TGTGCCAGCAGCCTCGCCTTCAATGGAAACACCATATATTTT
- | - | TRBJ2-2 | TRBV11-1 | CASSLTDNTGELFF | TGTGCCAGCAGCCTGACCGACAACACCGGGGAGCTGTTTTTT
- | TRBD2 | TRBJ2-5 | TRBV5-1 | CASSLTSAQTQYF | TGCGCCAGCAGCTTGACTAGCGCCCAGACCCAGTACTTC
many | - | TRBJ2-1 | TRBV21-1 | CASSKGDRQGIEYNEQFF | TGTGCCAGCAGCAAAGGCGATAGACAGGGGATTGAATACAATGAGCAGTTCTTC
- | - | TRBJ2-3 | TRBV12-3/TRBV12-4 | CASTIKGDPRQYF | TGTGCCAGCACAATAAAAGGGGACCCTCGGCAGTATTTT
- | TRBD1 | TRBJ1-2 | TRBV5-1 | CASSLAGQGYYGYTF | TGCGCCAGCAGCTTGGCCGGACAGGGGTACTATGGCTACACCTTC
few | - | TRBJ2-6 | TRBV5-1 | CASSSGFTGANVLTF | TGCGCCAGCAGTTCAGGATTCACTGGGGCCAACGTCCTGACTTTC
- | - | TRBJ2-1 | TRBV12-3/TRBV12-4 | CASEMGGGRNEQFF | TGTGCCAGCGAGATGGGGGGGGGCCGAAATGAGCAGTTCTTC
many | TRBD2 | TRBJ2-4 | TRBV6-5 | CASSSGLVKNIQYF | TGTGCCAGCAGTTCGGGACTAGTCAAAAACATTCAGTACTTC
- | - | TRBJ1-1 | TRBV15 | CATSGNARRHSNTEAFF | TGTGCCACCAGCGGCAACGCCCGGCGACACTCGAACACTGAAGCTTTCTTT
few | - | TRBJ2-3 | TRBV5-1 | CASSLAKGGRDTQYF | TGCGCCAGCAGCTTGGCCAAGGGTGGGAGAGATACGCAGTATTTT
few | TRBD1 | TRBJ2-3 | TRBV5-1 | CASSFTQQGWSSTDTQYF | TGCGCCAGCAGCTTTACCCAACAGGGGTGGTCGAGCACAGATACGCAGTATTTT
few | - | TRBJ2-3 | TRBV20-1 | CSYPGPLLSSTDTQYF | TGCAGCTATCCGGGACCCCTTTTGTCTAGCACAGATACGCAGTATTTT
- | TRBD1 | TRBJ1-1 | TRBV5-6 | CASSLSDRKSEAFF | TGTGCCAGCAGCTTGTCGGACAGGAAGAGTGAAGCTTTCTTT
- | TRBD2 | TRBJ2-4 | TRBV5-1 | CASSLNPGLAGGPENIQYF | TGCGCCAGCAGCTTGAATCCGGGACTAGCGGGAGGGCCAGAAAACATTCAGTACTTC
few | - | TRBJ1-5 | TRBV19 | CASSIPDTSNQPQHF | TGTGCCAGTAGTATACCCGACACCAGCAATCAGCCCCAGCATTTT
- | TRBD1 | TRBJ2-3 | TRBV12-3/TRBV12-4 | CASTPGQGADTQYF | TGTGCCAGCACCCCGGGACAGGGAGCAGATACGCAGTATTTT
few | - | TRBJ1-1 | TRBV28 | CASRPPGTPTTEAFF | TGTGCCAGCAGGCCCCCCGGGACACCTACCACTGAAGCTTTCTTT